This T cell receptor (beta chain) was identified in a study of shared clonotypes between healthy human individuals. Clones were sequenced by immunoSEQ multiplex PCR, and TCRdb holds only the in-frame ones, with some missing. Of about 180,000 clones listed, approximately 92% are singletons. This CDR3 spans 13 amino acids. V lost 5 bases and J 4 bases, leaving 10 bases between the germline ends. The germline gives CDR1 SGHTA, CDR2 FQGNSA. The split of CD4+ cells yielded CD45RA+ naive and CD45RA-negative memory subsets. The chain couples TRBV7-2 to TRBJ2-3; no firm D call. The specimen was naive CD4+ T cells sorted from blood. This sample's subset: CD45RA+ positively selected. The sequence came from a woman aged 25 to 39 in good health. The CDR3 bases are TGTGCCAGCAGCCTCCGGACCCCAGATACGCAGTATTTT. It encodes CASSLRTPDTQYF.